This T cell receptor (beta chain) was obtained from a study of OX40 agonist ivuxolimab in advanced cancers. The data were produced by immunoSEQ multiplex PCR, yet TCRdb's version contains in-frame clones alone and is incomplete. The sample lists about 69,000 clones, 90% to 95% seen once, with under 7.5% in the top ten. By share, this clone ranks as medium-sized (0.01 to 0.1%). This CDR3 is 14 amino acids long. V lost 0 bases and J lost 4, with 6 bases in between. Germline V gene sequence: CDR1 MNHEY, CDR2 SMNVEV (reference sequence). The specimen comprised CD4+ or CD8+ T cells sorted from blood, sampled in a trial of the OX40 agonist ivuxolimab. V and J are TRBV27 and TRBJ2-2; D gene unclear. The receptor comes from an adult with an advanced solid tumor such as melanoma, head and neck, liver or kidney cancer. CDR3 region: CASSLSTGTGELFF. The CDR3 DNA reads as TGTGCCAGCAGTTTATCGACGGGCACCGGGGAGCTGTTTTTT.